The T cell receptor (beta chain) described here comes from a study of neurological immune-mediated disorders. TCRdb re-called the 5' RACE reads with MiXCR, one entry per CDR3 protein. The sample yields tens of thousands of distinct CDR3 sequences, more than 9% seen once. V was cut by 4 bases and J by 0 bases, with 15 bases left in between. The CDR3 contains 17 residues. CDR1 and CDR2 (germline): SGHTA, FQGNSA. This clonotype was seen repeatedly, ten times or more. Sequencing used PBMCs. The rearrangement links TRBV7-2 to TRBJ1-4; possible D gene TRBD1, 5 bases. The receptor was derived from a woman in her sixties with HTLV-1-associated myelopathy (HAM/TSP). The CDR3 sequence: CASSWGGRGATNEKLFF. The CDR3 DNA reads TGTGCCAGCAGCTGGGGAGGACGGGGCGCAACTAATGAAAAACTGTTTTTT.